The 11 T cell receptor beta chains presented below share a single source sample, sequenced in a study of response to subunit inactivated influenza vaccine. One entry per CDR3 protein, called by TCRdb with MiXCR from the RT-PCR reads. The repertoire holds 150,000 to 200,000 distinct CDR3 sequences, with approximately 12% as singletons. These data were also reused for a study on T cells expressing NK-cell markers. From that second work: With UMIs, 5'RACE template switching was used to make TCR beta cDNA.

The specimen was CD8+ T cells sorted from PBMCs, collected 11 to 12 days after vaccination. Source of these receptors: a man aged 45-65 years who received an inactivated influenza vaccine.

In this sample, this clonotype turned up a few times. The V call is TRBV6-2 or TRBV6-3, the J call TRBJ2-2, with no clear D. V shed 4 bases and J shed 6 bases, with 9 bases lying between them. This CDR3 spans 13 amino acids. Germline V gives CDR1 MNHEY, CDR2 SVGEGT. The CDR3 loop reads CASSFSFAGELFF. In nucleotides, the CDR3 is TGTGCCAGCAGTTTTTCCTTCGCCGGGGAGCTGTTTTTT.

The J gene is TRBJ1-1, the V gene TRBV12-3 or TRBV12-4; D remains ambiguous. The CDR3 length is 15 residues. V was clipped by 3 bases and J by 3 bases, with 14 bases between them. The CDR3 DNA follows: TGTGCCAGCAGTTTGGGTGGTGGCGTAGACACTGAAGCTTTCTTT. Translation gives CASSLGGGVDTEAFF.

This clonotype was detected ten times or more. The chain has TRBV7-9 and TRBJ2-5; possible D gene TRBD1, 6 bases. The length of the CDR3 is 14 residues. Germline values: CDR1 SEHNR, CDR2 FQNEAQ (reference sequence). Trimming removed 5 bases at V and 0 bases at J, with 10 bases between. This CDR3 is CASSVTGYQETQYF. DNA of the CDR3: TGTGCCAGCAGCGTAACAGGGTACCAAGAGACCCAGTACTTC.

This clonotype has just a few counts. The gene calls are TRBV10-3 and TRBJ2-7, with D possibly being TRBD2 (5 bases). Germline V CDR1 and CDR2: ENHRY, SYGVKD. This CDR3 spans 12 amino acids. Trimming removed 11 bases from V and 1 base from J, with 12 bases in between. The CDR3 bases are TGTGCCTCCGAGGGAGATTCCTACGAGCAGTACTTC. Protein sequence: CASEGDSYEQYF.

This rearrangement joins TRBV6-5 to TRBJ2-2; 9 nucleotides match TRBD2. The V gene end was trimmed by 8 bases and the J gene end by 4 bases; junction bases not matched to a gene: 11. The CDR3 is made up of 16 amino acids. The V gene's germline CDR1 is MNHEY and CDR2 SVGAGI. CDR3 coding DNA: TGTGCCAGCCGGCCGTTCGGCGGGGGGGGCACCGGGGAGCTGTTTTTT. Its protein product is CASRPFGGGGTGELFF.

In its sample, this clonotype was seen a few times. The gene calls are TRBV11-1 and TRBJ2-6, with TRBD2 matching 7 bases. Germline lookup yields CDR1 SGHAT and CDR2 FQDESV (reference sequence). V dropped 4 bases and J dropped 0; count of bases not matched to a gene: 15. This CDR3 is 20 amino acids long. This CDR3 is CASSSSLAGRGGSGANVLTF. CDR3 bases: TGTGCCAGCAGCTCATCTCTCGCGGGGAGGGGCGGCTCTGGGGCCAACGTCCTGACTTTC.

This clonotype was seen a handful of times. The genes are TRBV9 and TRBJ1-2; D not certain. The V and J ends lost 0 bases and 6 bases respectively, with 12 bases between them. The V gene's germline CDR1 is SGDLS and CDR2 YYNGEE. CDR3 length equals 14 residues. The CDR3 loop is CASSVGSVLDGYTF. DNA of the CDR3: TGTGCCAGCAGCGTAGGGTCCGTCCTGGATGGCTACACCTTC.

This clonotype came up a few times. CDR3 sequence: CAISVTGRNTEAFF. The DNA for the CDR3 is TGTGCCATCAGTGTCACGGGGAGGAACACTGAAGCTTTCTTT. The J gene is TRBJ1-1, the V gene TRBV10-3; D ambiguous. The CDR3 sequence is 14 residues long. Trimming stripped 4 bases from V and 1 base from J, with 10 bases between. Germline lookup yields CDR1 ENHRY and CDR2 SYGVKD.

On this clonotype: An end of the junction does not agree with germline; a read error may underlie this. The chain links TRBV6-5 to TRBJ2-2; TRBD2 might be the D (5 bases). Looked up from germline, CDR1 is MNHEY and CDR2 is SVGAGI. The CDR3 contains 15 residues. The chain's CDR3 is CASSYVASNTGKLFF. The DNA for the CDR3 is TGTGCCAGCAGTTACGTGGCCTCGAACACCGGGAAGCTGTTTTTT.

This clonotype was counted between two and nine times. The chain combines TRBV12-3 or TRBV12-4 with TRBJ2-5, with D unresolved. Trimming removed 3 bases at V and 9 bases at J, with 11 bases between. This CDR3 spans 12 amino acids. The CDR3 DNA reads TGTGCCAGCAGTTTTGATATTGCGGCCCAGTACTTC. Translation gives CASSFDIAAQYF.

The sample holds a few counts of this clonotype. The V gene is TRBV30, the J gene TRBJ2-2; 10 bases agree with TRBD1. V was pared by 2 bases and J by 6 bases, with 6 bases of the junction left unmatched. The germline V gene has CDR1 GTSNPN and CDR2 SVGIG (reference sequence). The CDR3 extends over 15 amino acids. As DNA, the CDR3 is TGTGCCTGGAGTACCGGGACAGGGGCGGCCGGGGAGCTGTTTTTT. Translation gives CAWSTGTGAAGELFF.